The 14 T cell receptor beta chains given below trace back to one sample, sequenced in a study of glioma-infiltrating T cells after dendritic cell vaccination (dated by TCRdb to the mid-2010s). Preparation of the library involved the immunoSEQ multiplex PCR assay. This immuneACCESS table, as held by TCRdb, lists in-frame sequences with V and J called but not all clones. Of the missing ones, under half trace to an unresolved V gene in checked studies; the others have no known cause. This sample lists fewer than 85,000 clones; approximately 90% were detected once. The top ten hold about 3% of the sample. Sample: blood, taken before dendritic cell vaccination. Receptor source: a human donor with glioblastoma.

The chain has TRBV7-8 and TRBJ2-5; tentative D call: TRBD2 (5 bases). The CDR3 is 12 residues long. V lost 6 bases, J lost 4 bases, and 9 bases lay in between. CDR1 and CDR2 (germline): SGHVS, FQNEAQ. The CDR3 bases are TGTGCCAGCAGTCGGCGGGTAGAGACCCAGTACTTC. This translates into CASSRRVETQYF.

The V gene is TRBV13, the J gene TRBJ1-6; 8 nucleotides agree with TRBD1. CDR1 is PRHDT, CDR2 FYEKMQ, per germline (reference sequence). The CDR3 totals 16 residues. V lost 6 bases to trimming and J lost 7 bases; unmatched junction nucleotides: 11. The CDR3 bases are TGTGCCAGCAGACACTCGGGGAGACAGGGGAATTCACCCCTCCACTTT. It codes for CASRHSGRQGNSPLHF. Together with reference TRBV13 and TRBJ1-6, the CDR3 gives the full variable domain: AAGVIQSPRHLIKEKRETATLKCYPIPRHDTVYWYQQGPGQDPQFLISFYEKMQSDKGSIPDRFSAQQFSDYHSELNMSSLELGDSALYFCASRHSGRQGNSPLHFGNGTRLTVT.

The genes are TRBV19 and TRBJ2-2, with 7 bases aligning to TRBD2. The junction had 11 bases not matched to a gene; V was cut back by 3 bases and J by 1 base. From germline, CDR1 is LNHDA and CDR2 SQIVND (reference sequence). The CDR3 consists of 18 residues. This CDR3 reads CASSIHSSQRGNTGELFF. CDR3 nucleotide sequence: TGTGCCAGTAGTATCCACTCTTCACAGCGGGGGAACACCGGGGAGCTGTTTTTT. Drawing the rest from reference TRBV19 and TRBJ2-2, the complete variable domain is DGGITQSPKYLFRKEGQNVTLSCEQNLNHDAMYWYRQDPGQGLRLIYYSQIVNDFQKGDIAEGYSVSREKKESFPLTVTSAQKNPTAFYLCASSIHSSQRGNTGELFFGEGSRLTVL.

The gene calls are TRBV27 and TRBJ2-7; 7 nucleotides align to TRBD2. Germline CDR1 and CDR2: MNHEY and SMNVEV (reference sequence). The J segment lost 2 bases and the V segment lost 5 bases, leaving 12 bases of the junction unmatched. The CDR3 totals 16 residues. CDR3 loop: CASSPPASSGTYEQYF. The CDR3 nucleotides read TGTGCCAGCAGTCCCCCGGCTTCGAGCGGGACCTACGAGCAGTACTTC.

The chain has TRBV19 and TRBJ1-6; TRBD1 matches at 7 bases. The CDR3 length is 16 residues. Germline V CDR1 and CDR2: LNHDA, SQIVND (reference sequence). The junction had 15 bases not matched to a gene; V was cut back by 5 bases and J by 11 bases. The CDR3 loop reads CASSVARQGRGPPLHF. The CDR3 region has the DNA TGTGCCAGTAGTGTCGCCCGACAGGGCCGAGGCCCACCCCTCCACTTT.

The chain carries TRBV6-1 and TRBJ2-7; the match to TRBD2 covers 7 bases. The CDR3 loop spans 14 amino acids. The germline gives CDR1 MNHNS, CDR2 SASEGT. V lost 6 bases, J lost 5 bases, and 10 bases stayed unmatched. CDR3 residues: CASRRTSTVDEQYF. CDR3 nucleotides: TGTGCCAGCAGACGGACTAGTACGGTAGACGAGCAGTACTTC.

This clone was seen a handful of times. DNA of the CDR3: TGTGCCAGCCAAGGGGAATACGAGCAGTACTTC. This codes for CASQGEYEQYF. The V and J genes are TRBV2 and TRBJ2-7; D possibly corresponds to TRBD1 (5 bases). This CDR3 spans 11 amino acids. Germline lookup yields CDR1 SNHLY and CDR2 FYNNEI. V was cut by 8 bases and J by 4 bases, with 9 bases left in between.

The chain links TRBV5-5 to TRBJ2-7; 10 bases map to TRBD2. This CDR3 contains 14 residues. With V trimmed by 0 bases and J by 6 bases, 3 bases remained unmatched. Per germline, CDR1 SGHKS and CDR2 YYEKEE (reference sequence). CDR3 loop: CASSLGLAGAEQYF. The CDR3 coding sequence is TGTGCCAGCAGCTTGGGGCTAGCGGGGGCCGAGCAGTACTTC.

V is TRBV4-2 and J is TRBJ1-5; TRBD1 matches at 8 bases. Trimming took 3 bases from V and 4 from J; bases not matched to a gene: 5. The length of the CDR3 is 15 residues. CDR1 LGHNA and CDR2 YNFKEQ come from the germline V gene. CDR3 coding DNA: TGTGCCAGCAGCCATAGGACAGGGATAAATCAGCCCCAGCATTTT. Encoded protein: CASSHRTGINQPQHF.

The chain links TRBV7-9 to TRBJ1-4; possibly TRBD1 for D (5 bases). V lost 0 bases, J lost 3 bases, and 14 bases lay in between. Germline CDR1 and CDR2: SEHNR and FQNEAQ (reference sequence). This CDR3 has 17 amino acids. CDR3 in DNA: TGTGCCAGCAGCTTAGCGGTAGGCTCGGGGGCTAATGAAAAACTGTTTTTT. This translates into CASSLAVGSGANEKLFF.

This chain links TRBV4-1 with TRBJ2-1; 7 bases map to TRBD2. Germline CDR1 reads MGHRA; CDR2 reads YSYEKL. The CDR3 sequence is 16 residues long. V trimming: 3 bases; J trimming: 2 bases; junction bases outside the gene matches: 7. The CDR3 here is CASSQESGTAYNEQFF. CDR3 DNA sequence: TGCGCCAGCAGCCAGGAAAGCGGGACGGCCTACAATGAGCAGTTCTTC.

The J gene is TRBJ2-3, the V gene TRBV27, with 11 bases that match TRBD2. Trimming removed 5 bases from V and 6 bases from J; junction bases left unmatched: 10. Germline V lookup: CDR1 MNHEY, CDR2 SMNVEV (reference sequence). This CDR3 comprises 16 residues. Here the CDR3 reads CASSPISGRDRDTQYF. CDR3 DNA sequence: TGTGCCAGCAGTCCCATTAGCGGGAGGGACCGGGATACGCAGTATTTT.

This clone was seen once. The V gene is TRBV20-1, the J gene TRBJ1-2; D is unresolved. Germline-derived CDR1 and CDR2 are DFQATT and SNEGSKA (reference sequence). Between the trimmed V and J ends, which lost 6 bases and 8 bases, there was a span of 13 bases. This CDR3 spans 11 amino acids. CDR3 in amino acids: CSAADFRGYTF. The CDR3 nucleotides are TGCAGTGCGGCGGATTTTAGGGGCTACACCTTC.

The chain is built from TRBV19 and TRBJ2-1, with TRBD2 matching 11 bases. Losses at the gene ends were 5 bases for V and 1 base for J; bases not matched to a gene: 7. The CDR3 has 17 residues. The germline gives CDR1 LNHDA, CDR2 SQIVND (reference sequence). CDR3 in DNA: TGTGCCAGTAGTCCAACCGGGACTAGCGGTTCCTACAATGAGCAGTTCTTC. Translation: CASSPTGTSGSYNEQFF. The variable domain in full, completed from reference TRBV19 and TRBJ2-1, reads DGGITQSPKYLFRKEGQNVTLSCEQNLNHDAMYWYRQDPGQGLRLIYYSQIVNDFQKGDIAEGYSVSREKKESFPLTVTSAQKNPTAFYLCASSPTGTSGSYNEQFFGPGTRLTVL.